What follows is one T cell receptor beta chain and its context. Antigen: not known. The sample comes from a study of CD8+ T cells in alopecia areata. As for the study in general: Severity in treated patients was scored by percentage of scalp area affected. Study results and limitations: Expanded CD8+ clones among the top 100, as well as scalp clonality, were significantly decreased by tofacitinib.

RNA, once extracted, was reverse transcribed into cDNA for use as the sequencing template. Libraries were prepared by immunoSEQ multiplex PCR; TCRdb keeps only in-frame clonotypes and omits some of them. The sample has fewer than 150,000 clones; approximately 80% are singletons. Noted treatment: oral pan-JAK inhibitor, 5-10 mg twice daily. There are 13 residues in the CDR3. Trimming removed 4 bases at V and 5 bases at J, with 11 bases between. The germline CDR1 and CDR2 sequences are LGHNA and YSLEER. This chain connects TRBV4-3 to TRBJ1-1; D uncertain. The sequenced sample was CD8+ T cells sorted from blood, obtained at week 4, from a patient treated with tofacitinib. The origin of this receptor is a human donor with alopecia areata. The CDR3 bases are TGCGCCAGCAGCCCGGACTCCGGGACTGAAGCTTTCTTT. As protein: CASSPDSGTEAFF.